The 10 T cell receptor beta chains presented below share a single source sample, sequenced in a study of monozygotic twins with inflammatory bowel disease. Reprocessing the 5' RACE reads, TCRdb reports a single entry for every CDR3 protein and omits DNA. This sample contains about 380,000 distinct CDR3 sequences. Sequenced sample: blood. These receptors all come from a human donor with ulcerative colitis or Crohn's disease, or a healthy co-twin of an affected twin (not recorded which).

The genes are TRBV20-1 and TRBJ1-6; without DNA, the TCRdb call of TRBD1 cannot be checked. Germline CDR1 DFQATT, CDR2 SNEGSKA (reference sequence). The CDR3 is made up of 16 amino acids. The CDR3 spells CSAGGDRGSYNSPLHF.

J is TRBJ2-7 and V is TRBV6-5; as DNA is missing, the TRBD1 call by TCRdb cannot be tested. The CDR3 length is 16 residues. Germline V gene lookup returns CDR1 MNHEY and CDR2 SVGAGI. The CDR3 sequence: CASSSLSQGGTWEQYF.

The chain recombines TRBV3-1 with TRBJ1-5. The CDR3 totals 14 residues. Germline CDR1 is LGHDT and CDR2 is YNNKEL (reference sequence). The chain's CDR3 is CASSPSVFNQPQHF.

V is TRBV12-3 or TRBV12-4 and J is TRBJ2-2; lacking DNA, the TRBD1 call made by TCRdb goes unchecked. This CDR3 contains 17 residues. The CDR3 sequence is CASREPGQGTNTGVLFF.

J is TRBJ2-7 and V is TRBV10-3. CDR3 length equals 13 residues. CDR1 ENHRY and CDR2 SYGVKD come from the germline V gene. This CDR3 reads CAISADTPYEQYF.

CDR3 sequence reads: CASSPYFRQDPFPNIQYF. The rearrangement joins TRBV27 to TRBJ2-4; TCRdb's D call, TRBD1, is unchecked because there is no DNA. Germline-derived CDR1 and CDR2 are MNHEY and SMNVEV (reference sequence). The length of the CDR3 is 18 residues.

CDR3 sequence: CASIGSGNTIYF. This chain links TRBV7-9 with TRBJ1-3. The V gene's germline CDR1 is SEHNR and CDR2 FQNEAQ (reference sequence). This CDR3 has 12 residues.

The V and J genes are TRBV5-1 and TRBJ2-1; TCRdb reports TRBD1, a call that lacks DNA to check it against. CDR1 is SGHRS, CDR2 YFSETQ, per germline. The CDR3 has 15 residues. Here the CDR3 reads CASSLDGGGYNEQFF.

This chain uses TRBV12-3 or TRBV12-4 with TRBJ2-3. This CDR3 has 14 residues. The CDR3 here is CASSAMSWVDTQYF.

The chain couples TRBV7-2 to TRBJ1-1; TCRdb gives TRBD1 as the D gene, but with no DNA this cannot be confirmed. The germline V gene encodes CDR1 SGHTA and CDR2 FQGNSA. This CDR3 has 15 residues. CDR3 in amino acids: CASSTKTGLDTEAFF.